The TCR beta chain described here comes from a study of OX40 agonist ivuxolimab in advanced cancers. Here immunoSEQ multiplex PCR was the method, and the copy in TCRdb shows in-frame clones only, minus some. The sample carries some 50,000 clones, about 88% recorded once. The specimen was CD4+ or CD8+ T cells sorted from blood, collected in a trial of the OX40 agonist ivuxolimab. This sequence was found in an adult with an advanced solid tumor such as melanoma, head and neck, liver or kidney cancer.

In DNA form, the CDR3 reads TGCAGCGTTGAACGGGGGACAGGGTACAATGAGCAGTTCTTC. As protein: CSVERGTGYNEQFF. The chain carries TRBV29-1 and TRBJ2-1; 9 nucleotides line up with TRBD1. Germline lookup yields CDR1 SQVTM and CDR2 ANQGSEA. Trimming took 2 bases from V and 4 from J; bases not matched to a gene: 3. The CDR3 runs to 14 residues.